Shown below are 24 T cell receptor beta chains from a single sample sequenced in a study of cytomegalovirus exposure and HLA in healthy donors. 13 Jbeta primers and 60 Vbeta primers were used for the PCR. The method was immunoSEQ multiplex PCR; TCRdb's version includes in-frame clones alone and lacks a portion of them. The top ten clones hold 4.5% to 6% of a sample with 150,000 to 200,000 clones, less than 85% of them seen once. The sample was PBMCs. Every receptor here comes from a man aged 40-49 years in good health and CMV-seronegative.

DNA of the CDR3: TGTGCCAGCATCGTCACAGGGGGCATCTACGAGCAGTACTTC. It translates to CASIVTGGIYEQYF. The V gene is TRBV2, the J gene TRBJ2-7; TRBD1 matches at 9 bases. In germline, CDR1 is SNHLY, CDR2 FYNNEI. The junction had 7 bases not matched to a gene; V was cut back by 7 bases and J by 3 bases. This CDR3 contains 14 residues. Full variable domain (rest looked up from reference TRBV2 and TRBJ2-7): EPEVTQTPSHQVTQMGQEVILRCVPISNHLYFYWYRQILGQKVEFLVSFYNNEISEKSEIFDDQFSVERPDGSNFTLKIRSTKLEDSAMYFCASIVTGGIYEQYFGPGTRLTVT.

This clone was detected only a few times. V is TRBV6-1 and J is TRBJ2-7; TRBD1 agrees at 9 bases. Trimming at V came to 5 bases and at J to 4 bases, leaving 9 bases not matched to a gene. Per germline, CDR1 MNHNS and CDR2 SASEGT. This CDR3 spans 15 amino acids. The CDR3 here is CASSRGTGILYEQYF. CDR3 nucleotide sequence: TGTGCCAGCAGTCGCGGGACAGGGATCTTATACGAGCAGTACTTC.

The V call is TRBV7-9, the J call TRBJ1-4; the D is unclear. CDR3 size: 14 residues. The V end lost 2 bases, the J end lost 3 bases, and 7 bases lay between the germline ends. CDR1 and CDR2 from the germline V gene are SEHNR and FQNEAQ (reference sequence). The CDR3 reads CASSLTGSNEKLFF. The CDR3 nucleotides read TGTGCCAGCAGCTTAACGGGGTCTAATGAAAAACTGTTTTTT.

The V and J genes are TRBV7-9 and TRBJ2-1; 7 nucleotides agree with TRBD1. Germline CDR1 SEHNR, CDR2 FQNEAQ (reference sequence). The CDR3 length is 15 residues. The junction had 9 bases not matched to a gene; V was cut back by 8 bases and J by 2 bases. DNA of the CDR3: TGTGCCAGCTTGCCCTGGGGGACAGCCTACAATGAGCAGTTCTTC. Protein: CASLPWGTAYNEQFF.

This clone was observed a single time. The chain uses TRBV18 and TRBJ2-7, with TRBD2 identical over 10 bases. The CDR3 has 15 residues. Germline assignment: CDR1 KGHSH and CDR2 LQKENI. V shed 5 bases, J shed 4 bases, and the junction held 8 bases outside the gene matches. In DNA form, the CDR3 reads TGTGCCAGCTCAACCCTAGCGGGGGCCCCTTACGAGCAGTACTTC. This encodes CASSTLAGAPYEQYF.

The chain combines TRBV7-9 with TRBJ2-1; 7 bases align to TRBD2. CDR1 is SEHNR and CDR2 is FQNEAQ in the germline V gene (reference sequence). The CDR3 totals 15 residues. The V gene end was trimmed by 5 bases and the J gene end by 3 bases; junction bases not matched to a gene: 7. As DNA, the CDR3 is TGTGCCAGCAGCCCCGAGGGAGGGATCTACAATGAGCAGTTCTTC. Protein product: CASSPEGGIYNEQFF.

V is TRBV15 and J is TRBJ2-7; TRBD1 might be the D (5 bases). Per the germline V gene, CDR1 is LNHNV and CDR2 is YYDKDF (reference sequence). Trimming took 2 bases from V and 0 from J, leaving 11 bases between them. The CDR3 is 15 amino acids. CDR3 loop: CATSRFDSSSYEQYF. The DNA for the CDR3 is TGTGCCACCAGCAGATTCGACAGCAGCTCCTACGAGCAGTACTTC.

This clone was detected only once. This chain connects TRBV4-1 to TRBJ2-1; TRBD1 might be the D (6 bases). This CDR3 spans 16 amino acids. Germline V gives CDR1 MGHRA, CDR2 YSYEKL. The V gene lost 1 base and the J gene lost 0 bases, with 10 bases spanning the gap. This CDR3 is CASSQVLGASYNEQFF. The CDR3 DNA sequence: TGCGCCAGCAGCCAAGTCCTGGGGGCCTCCTACAATGAGCAGTTCTTC.

The genes are TRBV19 and TRBJ1-1; the D gene is possibly TRBD1 (5 bases). From germline, CDR1 is LNHDA and CDR2 SQIVND (reference sequence). V was cut by 1 base and J by 4 bases, with 10 bases left in between. This CDR3 region has 14 residues. CDR3 nucleotide sequence: TGTGCCAGTAGTATAGTTACGGGGGGCACTGAAGCTTTCTTT. Residues: CASSIVTGGTEAFF.

The chain is built from TRBV4-1 and TRBJ2-7; 9 positions match TRBD1. The CDR3 spans 15 residues. The germline CDR1 and CDR2 sequences are MGHRA and YSYEKL. Trimming at V came to 4 bases and at J to 2 bases, leaving 6 bases not matched to a gene. DNA for the CDR3: TGCGCCAGCAGCCCCCTTAACAGGGGGCCCTACGAGCAGTACTTC. This gives the protein CASSPLNRGPYEQYF.

The chain has TRBV28 and TRBJ1-4, with D perhaps matching TRBD1 (5 bases). Looked up from germline, CDR1 is MDHEN and CDR2 is SYDVKM. This CDR3 contains 14 residues. V dropped 10 bases and J dropped 4 bases, with 16 bases sitting between them. The CDR3 region is CAIRPPGINEKLFF. The CDR3 region has the DNA TGTGCCATTCGGCCACCAGGGATTAATGAAAAACTGTTTTTT.

The sample holds a few counts of this clone. The chain carries TRBV4-1 and TRBJ1-6, with 7 bases aligning to TRBD1. The CDR3 has 15 residues. The germline V gene has CDR1 MGHRA and CDR2 YSYEKL. Trimming took 7 bases from V and 7 from J; bases not matched to a gene: 10. The CDR3 is CASKAGDRVNSPLHF. The CDR3 nucleotides are TGCGCCAGCAAGGCTGGAGACAGGGTCAATTCACCCCTCCACTTT.

The chain employs TRBV18 and TRBJ2-3; TRBD2 aligns across 12 bases. CDR3 length: 17 amino acids. Germline CDR1 is KGHSH and CDR2 is LQKENI. Losses at the gene ends were 2 bases for V and 4 bases for J; bases not matched to a gene: 7. The CDR3 DNA reads TGTGCCAGCTCACCATATCTAGCGGGAGGGCCCTCAGATACGCAGTATTTT. It encodes CASSPYLAGGPSDTQYF.

The V and J genes are TRBV6-1 and TRBJ2-1; possibly TRBD1 for D (6 bases). Trimming shortened V by 1 base and J by 6 bases, and 13 bases separated the two germline ends. The CDR3 consists of 15 residues. CDR1 and CDR2 from the germline V gene are MNHNS and SASEGT. CDR3 sequence: CASSEGPTGPNEQFF. CDR3 bases: TGTGCCAGCAGTGAAGGGCCCACAGGGCCCAATGAGCAGTTCTTC.

V is TRBV25-1 and J is TRBJ1-1; D possibly corresponds to TRBD1 (5 bases). This CDR3 has 14 amino acids. Germline-derived CDR1 and CDR2 are MGHDK and SYGVNS. V lost 5 bases and J 11 bases, leaving 21 bases between the germline ends. DNA for the CDR3: TGTGCCAGCAGTCCCTCACCCCATCGGGGGAGGGCTTTCTTT. Amino acids: CASSPSPHRGRAFF.

This sequence joins TRBV7-2 and TRBJ2-1; D is possibly TRBD2 (6 bases). Germline V gene lookup returns CDR1 SGHTA and CDR2 FQGNSA. This CDR3 spans 15 amino acids. V was cut by 1 base and J by 4 bases, with 11 bases left in between. The CDR3 loop reads CASSLGLGGYNEQFF. Written as DNA, the CDR3 is TGTGCCAGCAGCTTAGGGCTGGGGGGATACAATGAGCAGTTCTTC.

The chain joins TRBV30 to TRBJ2-1; 12 positions match TRBD2. Germline lookup yields CDR1 GTSNPN and CDR2 SVGIG (reference sequence). Losses at the gene ends were 2 bases for V and 0 bases for J; bases not matched to a gene: 17. The CDR3 runs 21 residues. CDR3 sequence reads: CAWSSPSGGLAGMSSYNEQFF. CDR3 coding DNA: TGTGCCTGGAGTTCTCCCTCGGGGGGACTAGCGGGCATGAGCTCCTACAATGAGCAGTTCTTC.

This clone has just a few counts. The chain couples TRBV14 to TRBJ2-7; D remains unclear. CDR1 and CDR2 from the germline V gene are SGHDN and FVKESK. The CDR3 covers 16 residues. The V and J ends lost 3 bases and 4 bases respectively, with 19 bases between them. The CDR3 DNA sequence: TGTGCCAGCAGCCATCTAACAGCCAGTCAGTCTTACGAGCAGTACTTC. It translates to CASSHLTASQSYEQYF.

The chain recombines TRBV6-4 with TRBJ1-5; 9 positions match TRBD1. This CDR3 has 13 residues. The V segment lost 8 bases and the J segment 3 bases; nucleotides outside the gene matches: 2. Germline V CDR1 and CDR2: MRHNA, SNTAGT. CDR3 sequence reads: CASGTGFNQPQHF. The DNA for the CDR3 is TGTGCCAGCGGGACAGGGTTCAATCAGCCCCAGCATTTT.

The rearrangement uses TRBV12-1 and TRBJ2-7; the tabulated D call, TRBD1, remains unverified against the DNA. TRBV12-1 is classified as a pseudogene. The CDR3 loop spans 15 amino acids. This CDR3 is CASSFTGQGLREQYF. The CDR3 nucleotides are TGTGCCAGCAGCTTCACGGGACAGGGGCTGAGAGAGCAGTACTTC.

The rearrangement joins TRBV12-1 to TRBJ2-4; TRBD2 was called by the table and not checked on the DNA. TRBV12-1 is an annotated pseudogene. There are 15 residues in the CDR3. CDR3 sequence reads: CASSSSGIPQGIQYF. The CDR3 DNA follows: TGTGCCAGCAGCTCCAGCGGGATCCCTCAAGGCATTCAGTACTTC.

This clone has a handful of counts. The chain has TRBV19 and TRBJ2-2; 8 bases are shared with TRBD1. From germline, CDR1 is LNHDA and CDR2 SQIVND (reference sequence). CDR3 length equals 18 residues. Germline trimming cut 5 bases from V and 0 bases from J; bases unmatched to any gene: 11. The CDR3 loop reads CASSRTGPTSPNTGELFF. DNA for the CDR3: TGTGCCAGTAGTCGGACAGGGCCGACCTCACCGAACACCGGGGAGCTGTTTTTT.

Points on this clone: Other nucleotide sequences from this sample produce the same CDR3. CDR3 residues: CASRVAGADTQYF. The CDR3 DNA sequence: TGTGCCAGTAGGGTAGCGGGAGCAGATACGCAGTATTTT. The gene calls are TRBV19 and TRBJ2-3, with 9 bases that match TRBD2. V lost 6 bases to trimming and J lost 4 bases; unmatched junction nucleotides: 2. The CDR3 contains 13 residues. Germline loops: CDR1 LNHDA, CDR2 SQIVND (reference sequence).

The chain recombines TRBV9 with TRBJ1-4; TRBD1 matches 7 bases. Germline CDR1 and CDR2: SGDLS and YYNGEE. The length of the CDR3 is 16 residues. The junction had 8 bases not matched to a gene; V was cut back by 0 bases and J by 6 bases. CDR3 sequence (DNA): TGTGCCAGCAGCGTAGGGGCCAGGGGGTTAGATGAAAAACTGTTTTTT. Translated: CASSVGARGLDEKLFF.